These 7 T cell receptor beta chains were sequenced from one sample in a study of cytomegalovirus exposure and HLA in healthy donors. In the PCR, 60 Vbeta and 13 Jbeta primers were used. Clones were read by immunoSEQ multiplex PCR, and TCRdb kept only the in-frame ones, dropping some. Of some 180,000 clones listed, 77% are singletons. Source material: PBMCs. The receptors derive from a woman aged 55-69 years in good health and CMV-seropositive.

The chain couples TRBV9 to TRBJ2-5; 7 positions agree with TRBD1. CDR1 is SGDLS, CDR2 YYNGEE, per germline. V was clipped by 4 bases and J by 5 bases; unmatched bases: 5. CDR3 length equals 13 residues. The CDR3 loop is CASSTGVKETQYF. DNA for the CDR3: TGTGCCAGCAGCACAGGGGTAAAGGAGACCCAGTACTTC. The entire variable domain, with the rest obtained from reference TRBV9 and TRBJ2-5, is as follows: DSGVTQTPKHLITATGQRVTLRCSPRSGDLSVYWYQQSLDQGLQFLIQYYNGEERAKGNILERFSAQQFPDLHSELNLSSLELGDSALYFCASSTGVKETQYFGPGTRLLVL.

V is TRBV19 and J is TRBJ1-2; D is uncertain. The V end lost 5 bases, the J end lost 7 bases, and 20 bases lay between the germline ends. This CDR3 is 15 amino acids long. Germline V gene data show CDR1 as LNHDA and CDR2 as SQIVND (reference sequence). CDR3 sequence (DNA): TGTGCCAGTAGTGTTATCGTCGGCCTGAGGGCTGGCTACACCTTC. It is translated as CASSVIVGLRAGYTF.

This clone has a single count. V is TRBV28 and J is TRBJ2-2; D is possibly TRBD1 (6 bases). The CDR3 covers 15 residues. Germline V gives CDR1 MDHEN, CDR2 SYDVKM. Trimming left V 8 bases short and J 0 bases short, with 13 bases between. Written as DNA, the CDR3 is TGTGCCAGCCTTAGGGACACCGCGAACACCGGGGAGCTGTTTTTT. Protein: CASLRDTANTGELFF.

This rearrangement joins TRBV9 to TRBJ2-4; D ambiguous. This CDR3 has 14 residues. The V end lost 4 bases, the J end lost 8 bases, and 16 bases lay between the germline ends. Germline values: CDR1 SGDLS, CDR2 YYNGEE. CDR3 region: CASSPFGGSDIQYF. DNA for the CDR3: TGTGCCAGCAGCCCATTTGGTGGTTCGGACATTCAGTACTTC.

This chain uses TRBV10-3 with TRBJ1-2; 10 bases line up with TRBD1. V lost 4 bases and J lost 4; bases outside the gene matches: 3. Looked up from germline, CDR1 is ENHRY and CDR2 is SYGVKD. This CDR3 region has 14 residues. The CDR3 sequence is CAISGDRGGYGYTF. Here the CDR3 DNA reads TGTGCCATCAGTGGGGACAGGGGTGGCTATGGCTACACCTTC.

The DNA for the CDR3 is TGTGCCAGCAGTTACTCGGCAGGAACCTACGAGCAGTACTTC. It translates to CASSYSAGTYEQYF. The chain combines TRBV6-5 with TRBJ2-7; D remains unclear. The CDR3 is made up of 14 amino acids. Trimming shortened V by 0 bases and J by 2 bases, and 8 bases separated the two germline ends. Germline V gene sequence: CDR1 MNHEY, CDR2 SVGAGI.

The CDR3 sequence: CASSSTGATLSSYNEQFF. The CDR3 nucleotides read TGTGCCAGCAGCTCGACAGGGGCAACCCTAAGCTCCTACAATGAGCAGTTCTTC. This chain uses TRBV14 with TRBJ2-1, with TRBD1 identical over 8 bases. Trimming removed 5 bases from V and 0 bases from J; junction bases left unmatched: 12. This CDR3 is built from 18 residues. CDR1 SGHDN and CDR2 FVKESK come from the germline V gene.